The T cell receptor beta chain described here comes from a study of memory CD4+ T cells and cytomegalovirus serostatus. Study results and limitations: CD4+ memory repertoires contained about two fifths of the 164 reported CMV TCRbeta sequences.

The sort gate was single viable CD3+CD4+CD8-CD45RO+ cells for memory CD4+ T cells. Some clones are missing from TCRdb's copy, which holds only in-frame ones; the method was immunoSEQ multiplex PCR. The data contain around 62,000 clones, about 76% of them seen just once; the ten biggest clones take up roughly 5%. Germline V lookup: CDR1 SGHTA, CDR2 FQGNSA. The CDR3 length is 15 residues. After removal of 1 base from V and 0 bases from J, the junction contained 1 base not matched to a gene. This clone appeared once. Its antigen is still unknown. The V gene is TRBV7-2, the J gene TRBJ1-2, with 8 positions matching TRBD1. Sequenced: memory CD4+ T cells from blood. This TCR was sampled from an adult in good health and CMV-seropositive. The CDR3 sequence is CASSLGDRPNYGYTF. In nucleotides, the CDR3 is TGTGCCAGCAGCTTAGGGGACAGGCCTAACTATGGCTACACCTTC.